This T cell receptor beta chain was sequenced during a study of blood T cells in healthy people across ages. Study context: Per two T cells, template switching captured roughly one barcoded beta molecule.

It was with a sample-barcoded 5' primer and a J-beta primer mix that a second PCR of roughly 7 to 11 cycles was run. Each cDNA molecule was tagged by a template-switch adaptor with 12 random nucleotides. In TCRdb, the 5' RACE reads were re-called with MiXCR into one record per CDR3 protein. The repertoire holds 800,000 or so distinct CDR3 sequences, with about 45% as singletons. Healthy individuals of Caucasian origin from Russia, aged roughly 6 to 100, served as donors. Total RNA amounts of at least 6 micrograms were extracted per sample. The CDR3 has 15 residues. J gave up 9 bases and V 4 bases, and 8 bases lay outside the gene matches. Germline CDR1 and CDR2: SGHTA and FQGNSA.

The source material was blood. The chain combines TRBV7-2 with TRBJ2-5; 13 bases agree with TRBD2. This TCR came from an elderly man in good health. The CDR3 region is CASSSGLAGAGAQYF. As DNA, the CDR3 is TGTGCCAGCAGCTCCGGACTAGCGGGAGCCGGGGCCCAGTACTTC.